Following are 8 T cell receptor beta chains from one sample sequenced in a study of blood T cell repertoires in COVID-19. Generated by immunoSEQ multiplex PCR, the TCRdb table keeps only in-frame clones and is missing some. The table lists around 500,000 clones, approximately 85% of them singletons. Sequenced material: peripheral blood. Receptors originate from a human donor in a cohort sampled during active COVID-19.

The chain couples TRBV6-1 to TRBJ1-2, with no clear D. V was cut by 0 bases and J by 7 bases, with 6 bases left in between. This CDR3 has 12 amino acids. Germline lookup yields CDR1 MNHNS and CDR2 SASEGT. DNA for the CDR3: TGTGCCAGCAGTGAAGCGCAGTTTGGCTACACCTTC. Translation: CASSEAQFGYTF.

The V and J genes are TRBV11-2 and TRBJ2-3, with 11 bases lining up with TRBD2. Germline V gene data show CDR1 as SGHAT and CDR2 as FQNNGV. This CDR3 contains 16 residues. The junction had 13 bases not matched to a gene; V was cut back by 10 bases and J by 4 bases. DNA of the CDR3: TGTGCCACCGCCGGTCGAACTAGCGGGAGTGCAGATACGCAGTATTTT. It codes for CATAGRTSGSADTQYF. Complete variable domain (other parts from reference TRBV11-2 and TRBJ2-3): EAGVAQSPRYKIIEKRQSVAFWCNPISGHATLYWYQQILGQGPKLLIQFQNNGVVDDSQLPKDRFSAERLKGVDSTLKIQPAKLEDSAVYLCATAGRTSGSADTQYFGPGTRLTVL.

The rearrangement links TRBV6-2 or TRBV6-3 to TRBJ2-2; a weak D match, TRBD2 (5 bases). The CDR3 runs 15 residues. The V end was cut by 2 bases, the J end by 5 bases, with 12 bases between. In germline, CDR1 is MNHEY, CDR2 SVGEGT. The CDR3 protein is CASSYREGWTGELFF. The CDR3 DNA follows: TGTGCCAGCAGTTACAGAGAGGGATGGACCGGGGAGCTGTTTTTT.

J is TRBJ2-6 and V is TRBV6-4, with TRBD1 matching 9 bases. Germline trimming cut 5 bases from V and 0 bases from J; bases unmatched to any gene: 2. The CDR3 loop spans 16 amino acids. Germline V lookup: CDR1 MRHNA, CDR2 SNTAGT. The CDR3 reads CASSTTGGSGANVLTF. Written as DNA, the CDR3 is TGTGCCAGCAGTACGACAGGGGGCTCTGGGGCCAACGTCCTGACTTTC.

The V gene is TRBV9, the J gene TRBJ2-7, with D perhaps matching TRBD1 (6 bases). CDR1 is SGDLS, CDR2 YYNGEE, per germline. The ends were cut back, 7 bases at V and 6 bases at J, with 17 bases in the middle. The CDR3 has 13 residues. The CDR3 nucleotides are TGTGCCAGCGCCCCAGGGGACGCCTCCGAGCAGTACTTC. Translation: CASAPGDASEQYF.

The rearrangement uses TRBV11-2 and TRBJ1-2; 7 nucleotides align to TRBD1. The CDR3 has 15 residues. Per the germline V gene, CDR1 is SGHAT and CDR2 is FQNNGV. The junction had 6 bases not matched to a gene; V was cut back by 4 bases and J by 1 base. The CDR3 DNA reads TGTGCCAGCAGCTCCCTAGGGACAGTTAACTATGGCTACACCTTC. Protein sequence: CASSSLGTVNYGYTF.

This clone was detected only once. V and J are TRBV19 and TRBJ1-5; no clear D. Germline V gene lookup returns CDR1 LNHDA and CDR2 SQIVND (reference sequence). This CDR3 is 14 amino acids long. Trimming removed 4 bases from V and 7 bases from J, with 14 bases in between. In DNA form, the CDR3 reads TGTGCCAGTAGTAGTGGGCCCTGGCGCCAGCCCCAGCATTTT. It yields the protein CASSSGPWRQPQHF.

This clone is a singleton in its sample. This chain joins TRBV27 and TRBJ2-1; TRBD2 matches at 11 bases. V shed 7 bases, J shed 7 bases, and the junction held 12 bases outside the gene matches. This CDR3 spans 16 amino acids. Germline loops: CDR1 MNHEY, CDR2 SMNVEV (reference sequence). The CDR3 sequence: CASTRDGTSGYNEQFF. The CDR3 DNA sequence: TGTGCCAGCACCAGGGATGGGACTAGCGGTTATAATGAGCAGTTCTTC.